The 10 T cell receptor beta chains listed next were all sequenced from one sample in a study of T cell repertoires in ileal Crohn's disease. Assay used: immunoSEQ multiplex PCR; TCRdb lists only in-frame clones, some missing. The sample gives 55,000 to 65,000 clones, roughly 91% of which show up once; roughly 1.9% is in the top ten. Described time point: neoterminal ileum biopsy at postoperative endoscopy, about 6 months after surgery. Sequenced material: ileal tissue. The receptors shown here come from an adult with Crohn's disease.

CDR3 bases: TGTGCCAGCAGTCTTATTAACACTGAAGCTTTCTTT. Translation gives CASSLINTEAFF. This chain links TRBV7-9 with TRBJ1-1; unclear D gene. CDR3 length: 12 amino acids. The V gene's germline CDR1 is SEHNR and CDR2 FQNEAQ (reference sequence). Trimming stripped 6 bases from V and 2 bases from J, with 7 bases between.

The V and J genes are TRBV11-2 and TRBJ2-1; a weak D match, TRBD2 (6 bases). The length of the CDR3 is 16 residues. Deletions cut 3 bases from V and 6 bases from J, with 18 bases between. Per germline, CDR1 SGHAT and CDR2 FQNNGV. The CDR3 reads CASSLYGGAELNEQFF. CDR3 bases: TGTGCCAGCAGCTTGTATGGCGGGGCGGAGCTCAATGAGCAGTTCTTC.

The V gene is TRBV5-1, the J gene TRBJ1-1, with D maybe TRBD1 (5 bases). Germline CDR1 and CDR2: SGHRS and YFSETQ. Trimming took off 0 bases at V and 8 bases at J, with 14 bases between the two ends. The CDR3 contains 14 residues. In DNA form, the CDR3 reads TGCGCCAGCAGCTTGGCAGGGTCGGTCGGAGAAGCTTTCTTT. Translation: CASSLAGSVGEAFF.

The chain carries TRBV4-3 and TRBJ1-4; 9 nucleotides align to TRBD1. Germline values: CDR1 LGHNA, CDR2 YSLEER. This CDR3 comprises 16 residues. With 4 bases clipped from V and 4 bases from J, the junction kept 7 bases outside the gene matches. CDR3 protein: CASSPHRQGVNEKLFF. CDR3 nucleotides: TGCGCCAGCAGCCCCCACCGACAGGGGGTTAATGAAAAACTGTTTTTT.

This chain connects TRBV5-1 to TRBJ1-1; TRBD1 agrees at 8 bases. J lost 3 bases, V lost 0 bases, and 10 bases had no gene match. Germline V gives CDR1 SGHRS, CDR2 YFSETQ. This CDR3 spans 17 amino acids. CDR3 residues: CASSLAPQGAGDTEAFF. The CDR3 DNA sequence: TGCGCCAGCAGCTTGGCCCCTCAGGGGGCGGGCGACACTGAAGCTTTCTTT.

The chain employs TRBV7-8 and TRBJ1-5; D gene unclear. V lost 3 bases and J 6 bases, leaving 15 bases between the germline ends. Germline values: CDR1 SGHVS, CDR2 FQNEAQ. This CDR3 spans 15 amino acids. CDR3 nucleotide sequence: TGTGCCAGCAGCTTTTCATCCCAGGCTTTTCAGCCCCAGCATTTT. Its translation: CASSFSSQAFQPQHF.

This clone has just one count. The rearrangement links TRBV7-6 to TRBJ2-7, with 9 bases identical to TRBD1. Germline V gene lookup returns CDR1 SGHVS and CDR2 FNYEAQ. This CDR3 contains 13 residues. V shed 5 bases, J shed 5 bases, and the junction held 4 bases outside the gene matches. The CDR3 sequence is CASSRTGVDEQYV. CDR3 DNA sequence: TGTGCCAGCAGCCGGACAGGGGTGGACGAGCAGTACGTC.

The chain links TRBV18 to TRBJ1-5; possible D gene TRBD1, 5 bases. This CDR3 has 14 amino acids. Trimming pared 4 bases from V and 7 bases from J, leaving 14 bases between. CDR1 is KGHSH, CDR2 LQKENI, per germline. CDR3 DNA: TGTGCCAGCTCACTCGACAGTAAAAACCAGCCCCAGCATTTT. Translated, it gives CASSLDSKNQPQHF.

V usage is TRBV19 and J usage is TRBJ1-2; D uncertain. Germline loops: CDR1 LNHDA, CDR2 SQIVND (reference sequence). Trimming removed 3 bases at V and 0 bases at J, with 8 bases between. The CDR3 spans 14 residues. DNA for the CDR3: TGTGCCAGTAGTATGGGAGAAACTAACTATGGCTACACCTTC. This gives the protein CASSMGETNYGYTF.

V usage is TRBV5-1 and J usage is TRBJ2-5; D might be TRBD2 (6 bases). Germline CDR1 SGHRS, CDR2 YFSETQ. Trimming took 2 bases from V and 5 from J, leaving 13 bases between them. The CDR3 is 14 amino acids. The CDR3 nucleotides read TGCGCCAGCAGCTTACTCAGGAGGGCTGAGACCCAGTACTTC. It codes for CASSLLRRAETQYF.